This entry features one T cell receptor beta chain sequence. These data originate in a study of blood T cell repertoires in COVID-19. Germline loops: CDR1 LGHNA, CDR2 YSLEER. This CDR3 region has 14 residues. Between the trimmed V and J ends, which lost 0 bases and 4 bases, there was a span of 9 bases. Data came from immunoSEQ multiplex PCR; TCRdb stores just in-frame clones and leaves some out. The repertoire holds just over 75,000 clones, roughly 84% seen once, with 3.5% in the top ten. The TCR originated in a man aged 45-65 years with acute or convalescent COVID-19. Input material: peripheral blood. The chain is built from TRBV4-3 and TRBJ1-2, with D possibly TRBD1 on 5 matching bases. CDR3 DNA sequence: TGCGCCAGCAGCCAAGATGGGGCCGGCTATGGCTACACCTTC. Its translation is CASSQDGAGYGYTF.